This T cell receptor (beta chain) derives from a study of T cell responses to AZD1222 COVID-19 vaccine. With respect to this clone: Its specificity is unknown.

Findings of the study overall: After two AZD1222 doses, spike-specific TCR breadth and depth rose versus day 0. The study reported that nearly half of spike-specific TCRs target unmutated variant regions. Spike-wide coverage was observed for vaccine-associated CD4 TCRs, with dominant responses at 160-218 and 743-854.

Repertoires were generated with immunoSEQ multiplex PCR, while TCRdb's copy carries only in-frame clones and drops some. The repertoire includes 100,000 to 150,000 clones, just over 85% of them detected once, and 20% to 25% sits in the top ten. V was shortened by 5 bases and J by 6 bases, with 11 bases between the two germline ends. The CDR3 spans 13 residues. Germline CDR1 reads SEHNR; CDR2 reads FQNEAQ (reference sequence). The sequence was collected from an adult in good health. The chain links TRBV7-9 to TRBJ2-4; D is uncertain. This sample comprised peripheral blood, obtained on day 0 of AZD1222 vaccination. As DNA, the CDR3 is TGTGCCAGCAGCCCCCCCGATGCAAACATTCAGTACTTC. This gives the protein CASSPPDANIQYF.